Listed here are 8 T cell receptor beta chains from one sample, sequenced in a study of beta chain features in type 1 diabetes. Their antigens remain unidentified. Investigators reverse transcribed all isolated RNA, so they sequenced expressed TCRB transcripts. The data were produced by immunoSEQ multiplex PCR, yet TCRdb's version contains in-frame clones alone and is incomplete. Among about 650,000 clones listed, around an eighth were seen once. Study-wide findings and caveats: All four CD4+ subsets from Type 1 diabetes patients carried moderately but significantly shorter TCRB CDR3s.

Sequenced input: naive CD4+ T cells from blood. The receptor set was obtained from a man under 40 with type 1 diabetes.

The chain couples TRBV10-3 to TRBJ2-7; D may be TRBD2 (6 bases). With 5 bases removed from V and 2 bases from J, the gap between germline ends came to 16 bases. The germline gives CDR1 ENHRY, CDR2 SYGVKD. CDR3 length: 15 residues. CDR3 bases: TGTGCCATCAGTTGGGAGGCAGCCCGCACCTACGAGCAGTACTTC. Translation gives CAISWEAARTYEQYF.

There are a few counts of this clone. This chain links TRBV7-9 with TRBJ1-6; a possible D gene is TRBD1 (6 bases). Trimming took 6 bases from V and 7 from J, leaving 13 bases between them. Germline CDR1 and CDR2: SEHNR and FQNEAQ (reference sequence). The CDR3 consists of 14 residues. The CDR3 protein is CASRWTDGNSPLHF. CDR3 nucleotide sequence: TGTGCCAGCAGATGGACAGACGGCAATTCACCCCTCCACTTT.

CDR3 nucleotide sequence: TGCGCCAGCAGCTTGGAGGGGGCGAGGGGAGATACGCAGTATTTT. This translates into CASSLEGARGDTQYF. V gene TRBV5-1 combines with J gene TRBJ2-3, with 7 positions matching TRBD1. The CDR3 has 15 amino acids. With V trimmed by 0 bases and J by 5 bases, 6 bases remained unmatched. In germline, CDR1 is SGHRS, CDR2 YFSETQ.

CDR3 amino acids: CASSTGEVAYNSPLHF. The CDR3 coding sequence is TGCGCCAGCAGCACCGGGGAGGTCGCCTATAATTCACCCCTCCACTTT. The chain uses TRBV5-1 and TRBJ1-6; the D is unclear. The germline V gene has CDR1 SGHRS and CDR2 YFSETQ. Trimming left V 4 bases short and J 2 bases short, with 13 bases between. This CDR3 has 16 residues.

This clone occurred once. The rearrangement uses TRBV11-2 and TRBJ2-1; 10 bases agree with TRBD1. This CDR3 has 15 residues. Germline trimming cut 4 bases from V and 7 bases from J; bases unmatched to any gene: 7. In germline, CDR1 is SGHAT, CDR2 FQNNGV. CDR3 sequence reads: CASSYSGQGTNEQFF. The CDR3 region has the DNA TGTGCCAGCAGCTACTCGGGACAGGGGACGAATGAGCAGTTCTTC.

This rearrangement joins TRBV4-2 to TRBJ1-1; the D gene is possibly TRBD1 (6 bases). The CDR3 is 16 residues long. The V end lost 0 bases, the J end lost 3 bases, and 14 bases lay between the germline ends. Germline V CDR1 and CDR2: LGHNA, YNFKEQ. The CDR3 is CASSQEPRGAYTEAFF. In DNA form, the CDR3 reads TGTGCCAGCAGCCAAGAGCCGAGGGGGGCTTACACTGAAGCTTTCTTT.

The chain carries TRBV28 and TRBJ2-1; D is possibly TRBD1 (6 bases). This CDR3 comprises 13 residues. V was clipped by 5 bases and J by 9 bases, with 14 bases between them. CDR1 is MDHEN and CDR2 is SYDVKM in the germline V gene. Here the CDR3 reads CASSVTGPGEQFF. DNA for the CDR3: TGTGCCAGCAGTGTTACAGGGCCTGGTGAGCAGTTCTTC.

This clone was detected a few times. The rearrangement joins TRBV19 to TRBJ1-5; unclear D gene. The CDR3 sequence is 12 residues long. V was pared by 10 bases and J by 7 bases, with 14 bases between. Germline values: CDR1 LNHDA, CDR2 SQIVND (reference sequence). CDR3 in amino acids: CAISTGNQPQHF. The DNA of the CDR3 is TGTGCCATTTCTACGGGGAACCAGCCCCAGCATTTT.